This T cell receptor (beta chain) was sequenced in a study of blood T cell repertoires in COVID-19 (dated by TCRdb to between 2020 and 2021). For the wider study: The collaborator samples originated in the United States, Italy and Spain and spanned the acute and convalescent phases of COVID-19. The prospective study material was composed of cDNA or gDNA derived from T cells, B-cell-depleted T cells, or PBMCs. The dataset comprised deeply sampled blood TCRbeta repertoires from subjects exposed to, actively infected with, or recovered from COVID-19. The repertoires were made available in a free public database intended to serve as a resource for research on the immune response to SARS-CoV-2. Samples were obtained from the ongoing ImmuneRACE study (first 160 participants) and from some 1,300 subjects provided by 6 global collaborators. Sample metadata almost always included a de-identified subject ID, COVID-19 status, age in years and sex. Where available, HLA class I and class II types were obtained from metadata supplied by the sample provider rather than from assay-based typing. The paper's findings and limits, for the study overall: Clinical and demographic metadata were provided uncurated, with the amount varying by source and participant.

Whole blood was collected in K2EDTA tubes by collaborating institutions according to the institutions' own protocols. Collaborator samples were shipped for TCRbeta analysis as frozen whole blood, isolated PBMCs, or DNA extracted from either sample type. TCRbeta CDR3 regions were amplified from genomic DNA by means of the immunoSEQ Assay, a bias-controlled multiplex PCR. Per the original workflow: Within the assay, amplification of reference gene primers was used to estimate how many nucleated cells each sample contained. To quantify the absolute abundance of each unique TCRbeta CDR3 rearrangement, sequence reads were collapsed and filtered. Productive Simpson clonality was computed per sample as the square root of Simpson's diversity index over productive rearrangements. The source is immuneACCESS, and TCRdb retained only in-frame sequences with V and J called. Part of the clones is not carried over; for the studies checked, unresolved V genes explain less than half of this, and the remainder is unexplained. V and J calls and clone size are given by that table; D and trimming were obtained from the DNA. Recorded for this sample are 150,000 or so clones; just under 85% of them occurred a single time. The ten largest clones take up about 3.2% of the sample.

For this chain, trimming is 4 bases at the V end and 4 bases at the J end, and the number of junction bases without a gene match is 11. Via the germline V gene, CDR1 is MGHRA and CDR2 YSYEKL. The CDR3, from cysteine to phenylalanine, totals 17 residues. Only the CDR3 part of the read is kept: 51 bases, read in frame from the first base. For this clone: This clone's antigen is unknown. It has no much larger one-base neighbor in the sample; base qualities were not kept.

Recombination linked TRBV4-1 to TRBJ2-3; the central 10 bases match TRBD2. The origin of this receptor is a woman aged 40 to 50 with active or convalescent COVID-19. The sequencing input was peripheral blood. The CDR3: CASSPDALAGVADTQYF. The DNA sequence is given as TGCGCCAGCAGCCCAGACGCCCTAGCGGGAGTCGCAGATACGCAGTATTTT.